The T cell receptor beta chain described here comes from a study of T cells in Graves' hyperthyroidism and ophthalmopathy. Notes on the study in general: Ophthalmopathy stood apart from stable hyperthyroidism in a 13 V-J model. Ophthalmopathy got predicted by the model a median roughly 6.4 months before its onset.

Authors of the study amplified TCR beta CDR3 regions from RNA transcripts. A set of HTBI primers served as the primers for a first-round RT-PCR of the TCR CDR3. TCRdb independently ran MiXCR on the multiplex PCR reads; one entry per CDR3 protein. The sample holds roughly 110,000 distinct CDR3 sequences, 16% seen once. Diagnosis of hyperthyroidism was new in patients aged 18 to 65, and its duration was under 2 months. The diagnoses drew upon clinical symptoms, serum thyroxine and TRAb, thyroid ultrasound and orbital computed tomography. This clonotype was detected many times. Its antigen is undetermined. Per germline, CDR1 MNHEY and CDR2 SMNVEV (reference sequence). V lost 0 bases and J lost 5; bases outside the gene matches: 5. CDR3 length: 15 residues.

The chain combines TRBV27 with TRBJ2-3, with 7 bases identical to TRBD2. Sequences were obtained from blood. This clonotype was sampled from a woman aged 45-60 years with Graves' hyperthyroidism. This CDR3 reads CASSLSSGRRDTQYF. In DNA form, the CDR3 reads TGTGCCAGCAGTTTATCATCCGGGAGGAGAGATACGCAGTATTTT.